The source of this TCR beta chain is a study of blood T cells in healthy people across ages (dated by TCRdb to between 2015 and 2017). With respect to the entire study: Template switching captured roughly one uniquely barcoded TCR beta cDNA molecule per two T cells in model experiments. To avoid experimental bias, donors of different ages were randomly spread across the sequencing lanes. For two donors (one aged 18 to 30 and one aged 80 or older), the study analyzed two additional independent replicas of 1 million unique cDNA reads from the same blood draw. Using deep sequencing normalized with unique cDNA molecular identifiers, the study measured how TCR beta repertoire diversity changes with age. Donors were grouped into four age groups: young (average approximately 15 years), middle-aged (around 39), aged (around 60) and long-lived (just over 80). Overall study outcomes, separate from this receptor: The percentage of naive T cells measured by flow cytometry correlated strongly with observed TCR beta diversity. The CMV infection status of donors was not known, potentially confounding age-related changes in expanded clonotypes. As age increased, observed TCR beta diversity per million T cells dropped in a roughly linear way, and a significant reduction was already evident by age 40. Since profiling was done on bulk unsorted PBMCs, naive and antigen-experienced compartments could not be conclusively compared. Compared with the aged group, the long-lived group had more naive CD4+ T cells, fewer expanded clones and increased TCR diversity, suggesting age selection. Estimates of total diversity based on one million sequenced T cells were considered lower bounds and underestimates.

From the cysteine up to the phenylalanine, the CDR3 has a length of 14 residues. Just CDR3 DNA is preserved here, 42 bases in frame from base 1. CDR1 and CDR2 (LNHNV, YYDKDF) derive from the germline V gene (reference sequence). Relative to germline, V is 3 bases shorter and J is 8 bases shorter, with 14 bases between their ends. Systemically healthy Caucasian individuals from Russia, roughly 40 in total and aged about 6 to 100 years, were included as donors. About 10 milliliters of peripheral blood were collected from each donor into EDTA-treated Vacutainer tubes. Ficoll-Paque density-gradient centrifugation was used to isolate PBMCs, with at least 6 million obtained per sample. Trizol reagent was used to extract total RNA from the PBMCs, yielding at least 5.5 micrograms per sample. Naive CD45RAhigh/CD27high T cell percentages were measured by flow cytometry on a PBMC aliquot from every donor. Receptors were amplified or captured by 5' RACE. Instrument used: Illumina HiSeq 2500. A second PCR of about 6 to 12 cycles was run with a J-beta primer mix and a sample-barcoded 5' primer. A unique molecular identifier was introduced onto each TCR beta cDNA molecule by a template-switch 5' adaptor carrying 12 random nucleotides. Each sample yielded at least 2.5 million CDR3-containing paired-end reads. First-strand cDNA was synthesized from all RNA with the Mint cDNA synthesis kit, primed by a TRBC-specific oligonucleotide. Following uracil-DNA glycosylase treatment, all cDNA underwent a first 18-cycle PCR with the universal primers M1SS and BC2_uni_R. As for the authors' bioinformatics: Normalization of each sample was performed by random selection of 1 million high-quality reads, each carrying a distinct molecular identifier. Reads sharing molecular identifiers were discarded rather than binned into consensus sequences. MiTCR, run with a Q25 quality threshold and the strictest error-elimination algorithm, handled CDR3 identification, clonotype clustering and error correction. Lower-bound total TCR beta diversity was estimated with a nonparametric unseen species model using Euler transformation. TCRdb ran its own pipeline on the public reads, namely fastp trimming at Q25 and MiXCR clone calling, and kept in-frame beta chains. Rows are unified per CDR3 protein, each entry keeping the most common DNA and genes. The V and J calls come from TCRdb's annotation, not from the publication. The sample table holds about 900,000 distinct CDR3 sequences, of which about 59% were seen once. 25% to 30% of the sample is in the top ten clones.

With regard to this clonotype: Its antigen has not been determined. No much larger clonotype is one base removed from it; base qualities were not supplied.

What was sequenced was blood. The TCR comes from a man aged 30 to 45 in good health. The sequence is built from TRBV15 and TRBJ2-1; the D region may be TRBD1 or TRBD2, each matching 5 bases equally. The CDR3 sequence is CATSRPPRGYEQFF. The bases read TGTGCCACCAGCAGGCCCCCGAGGGGCTATGAGCAGTTCTTC.